One and the same sample provided the 21 T cell receptor beta chains below, sequenced in a study of blood T cell repertoires in COVID-19. Assay used: immunoSEQ multiplex PCR; TCRdb lists only in-frame clones, some missing. The sample has about 220,000 clones, 70% to 85% seen once. Sequencing was performed on PBMCs or T cells enriched from blood (not recorded which). Receptors were obtained from a woman in her fifties or sixties who had recovered from COVID-19.

The chain links TRBV4-3 to TRBJ1-1, with TRBD1 identical over 9 bases. This CDR3 has 13 residues. Germline-derived CDR1 and CDR2 are LGHNA and YSLEER. V was clipped by 1 base and J by 7 bases; unmatched bases: 1. The CDR3 sequence is CASSQGDRVEAFF. The DNA of the CDR3 is TGCGCCAGCAGCCAAGGGGACAGGGTTGAAGCTTTCTTT.

This clone was counted a few times. The genes are TRBV10-2 and TRBJ2-3; 7 bases fit TRBD2. After removal of 7 bases from V and 3 bases from J, the junction contained 7 bases not matched to a gene. The CDR3 covers 14 residues. The germline gives CDR1 WSHSY, CDR2 SAAADI. Written as DNA, the CDR3 is TGCGCCAGCAAGTTGGAGCGGGGTACAGATACGCAGTATTTT. Translated: CASKLERGTDTQYF.

The V gene is TRBV5-4, the J gene TRBJ2-2; TRBD1 aligns across 8 bases. The V segment lost 4 bases and the J segment 3 bases; nucleotides outside the gene matches: 5. CDR3 size: 15 residues. CDR1 SGHNT and CDR2 YYREEE come from the germline V gene (reference sequence). The CDR3 region is CASSTPTGDTGELFF. As DNA, the CDR3 is TGTGCCAGCAGCACCCCGACAGGGGACACCGGGGAGCTGTTTTTT.

This sequence joins TRBV19 and TRBJ1-2; D is unclear. Germline V gene lookup returns CDR1 LNHDA and CDR2 SQIVND (reference sequence). The CDR3 is made up of 14 amino acids. Between the trimmed V and J ends, which lost 5 bases and 4 bases, there was a span of 14 bases. The CDR3 sequence is CASSLRHSPYGYTF. CDR3 bases: TGTGCCAGTAGTCTACGACATTCCCCCTATGGCTACACCTTC.

About this clone itself: Other nucleotide sequences in the sample specify the same CDR3. This chain connects TRBV6-5 to TRBJ1-6; TRBD1 matches at 11 bases. Germline lookup yields CDR1 MNHEY and CDR2 SVGAGI. The J segment lost 10 bases and the V segment lost 6 bases, leaving 5 bases of the junction unmatched. The CDR3 is 14 residues long. The CDR3: CASSLGQGDSPLHF. In nucleotides, the CDR3 is TGTGCCAGCAGCCTGGGACAGGGGGACTCACCCCTCCACTTT.

The gene calls are TRBV27 and TRBJ2-7; D might be TRBD1 (6 bases). The germline V and J ends were trimmed by 6 bases and 2 bases, with 20 bases remaining between them. Germline CDR1 MNHEY, CDR2 SMNVEV (reference sequence). The CDR3 is made up of 16 amino acids. The CDR3 is CASSPSVGARAYEQYF. CDR3 in DNA: TGTGCCAGCAGCCCATCGGTGGGGGCGCGCGCCTACGAGCAGTACTTC.

V is TRBV4-2 and J is TRBJ1-5; the match to TRBD1 covers 10 bases. Germline values: CDR1 LGHNA, CDR2 YNFKEQ. This CDR3 comprises 15 residues. V shed 4 bases and J 6 bases; nucleotides not matched to a gene: 6. The CDR3 sequence is CASSRGTGEAQPQHF. The CDR3 bases are TGTGCCAGCAGCCGTGGGACAGGGGAGGCTCAGCCCCAGCATTTT.

The V gene is TRBV5-1, the J gene TRBJ2-7, with D possibly TRBD2 on 5 matching bases. V was cut by 6 bases and J by 2 bases, with 9 bases left in between. Germline V lookup: CDR1 SGHRS, CDR2 YFSETQ. The length of the CDR3 is 12 residues. The CDR3 protein is CASTGIAYEQYF. The CDR3 bases are TGCGCCAGCACCGGGATAGCCTACGAGCAGTACTTC. The variable domain in full, completed from reference TRBV5-1 and TRBJ2-7, reads KAGVTQTPRYLIKTRGQQVTLSCSPISGHRSVSWYQQTPGQGLQFLFEYFSETQRNKGNFPGRFSGRQFSNSRSEMNVSTLELGDSALYLCASTGIAYEQYFGPGTRLTVT.

There are a few counts of this clone. This rearrangement joins TRBV5-1 to TRBJ2-3, with a tentative D call TRBD2 (6 bases). Trimming removed 7 bases from V and 0 bases from J, with 12 bases in between. The CDR3 runs 14 residues. Germline-derived CDR1 and CDR2 are SGHRS and YFSETQ. This CDR3 reads CASRAGPSTDTQYF. For the CDR3, the DNA is TGCGCCAGCCGCGCGGGACCTAGCACAGATACGCAGTATTTT.

In DNA form, the CDR3 reads TGTGCCAGTAGTATGCGGGACAGCATGAGGGTCTATGGCTACACCTTC. Translated, it gives CASSMRDSMRVYGYTF. The J gene is TRBJ1-2, the V gene TRBV19, with TRBD1 matching over 7 bases. The CDR3 has 16 residues. The J segment lost 4 bases and the V segment lost 3 bases, leaving 11 bases of the junction unmatched. CDR1 is LNHDA and CDR2 is SQIVND in the germline V gene (reference sequence). The full variable domain, in which reference TRBV19 and TRBJ1-2 provide the parts outside the CDR3, is DGGITQSPKYLFRKEGQNVTLSCEQNLNHDAMYWYRQDPGQGLRLIYYSQIVNDFQKGDIAEGYSVSREKKESFPLTVTSAQKNPTAFYLCASSMRDSMRVYGYTFGSGTRLTVV.

The V gene is TRBV4-2, the J gene TRBJ2-3; 7 bases fit TRBD1. V lost 1 base to trimming and J lost 2 bases; unmatched junction nucleotides: 3. From germline, CDR1 is LGHNA and CDR2 YNFKEQ. This CDR3 is built from 15 residues. CDR3 bases: TGTGCCAGCAGCCAAGGGACAGGACCCACAGATACGCAGTATTTT. Translated, it gives CASSQGTGPTDTQYF.

The gene calls are TRBV9 and TRBJ1-1; no firm D call. The V gene's germline CDR1 is SGDLS and CDR2 YYNGEE. This CDR3 has 12 residues. Deletions cut 4 bases from V and 6 bases from J, with 10 bases between. The CDR3, as DNA: TGTGCCAGCAGCCCCTCTGAGGCTGAAGCTTTCTTT. It yields the protein CASSPSEAEAFF.

The V call is TRBV14, the J call TRBJ2-1; perhaps TRBD1 as D (5 bases). Trimming removed 0 bases at V and 8 bases at J, with 14 bases between. CDR1 and CDR2 from the germline V gene are SGHDN and FVKESK. This CDR3 region has 15 residues. CDR3 protein: CASSQDRPRRDEQFF. In nucleotides, the CDR3 is TGTGCCAGCAGCCAAGATAGGCCACGCAGGGATGAGCAGTTCTTC. The full variable domain, in which reference TRBV14 and TRBJ2-1 provide the parts outside the CDR3, is EAGVTQFPSHSVIEKGQTVTLRCDPISGHDNLYWYRRVMGKEIKFLLHFVKESKQDESGMPNNRFLAERTGGTYSTLKVQPAELEDSGVYFCASSQDRPRRDEQFFGPGTRLTVL.

The chain is built from TRBV3-1 (or the pseudogene TRBV3-2) and TRBJ1-1, with D hard to call. Germline CDR1 is LGHDT and CDR2 is YNNKEL (reference sequence). V lost 1 base to trimming and J lost 4 bases, with 10 bases between them. CDR3 length: 14 residues. In DNA, the CDR3 is TGTGCCAGCAGCCAAGGTCGGGTATCCACTGAAGCTTTCTTT. It codes for CASSQGRVSTEAFF.

The V and J genes are TRBV11-2 and TRBJ2-3; 7 bases align to TRBD2. CDR1 and CDR2 (germline): SGHAT, FQNNGV. V was clipped by 5 bases and J by 1 base; unmatched bases: 3. The CDR3 contains 14 residues. The CDR3 DNA reads TGTGCCAGCAGCGTGGGACTACGCACAGATACGCAGTATTTT. This codes for CASSVGLRTDTQYF.

The rearrangement uses TRBV6-2 or TRBV6-3 and TRBJ2-1, with 7 bases matching TRBD1. CDR3 size: 14 residues. V gave up 6 bases and J gave up 10 bases; unmatched junction bases: 12. Per the germline V gene, CDR1 is MNHEY and CDR2 is SVGEGT. The CDR3 coding sequence is TGTGCCAGCAGCGGGTTTACAGGGGTTCGGGAGCAGTTCTTC. Amino acids: CASSGFTGVREQFF.

The chain employs TRBV14 and TRBJ2-7, with D possibly being TRBD1 (6 bases). Germline lookup yields CDR1 SGHDN and CDR2 FVKESK. This CDR3 has 14 amino acids. V was trimmed by 4 bases and J by 1 base, leaving 11 bases between them. The CDR3 DNA sequence: TGTGCCAGCAGCCGCACAGGGTGGTCCTACGAGCAGTACTTC. It encodes CASSRTGWSYEQYF.

V and J are TRBV5-8 and TRBJ2-2; TRBD2 aligns across 13 bases. With 4 bases clipped from V and 6 bases from J, the junction kept 9 bases outside the gene matches. The CDR3 extends over 17 amino acids. Germline CDR1 SGHTS, CDR2 YDEGEE. CDR3 sequence reads: CASSHRTGLAGPGELFF. The CDR3 DNA reads as TGTGCCAGCAGCCACCGAACGGGACTAGCGGGACCCGGGGAGCTGTTTTTT.

The chain combines TRBV5-1 with TRBJ2-6; 8 bases map to TRBD1. Germline CDR1 SGHRS, CDR2 YFSETQ. The CDR3 spans 17 residues. J gave up 0 bases and V 4 bases, and 6 bases lay outside the gene matches. CDR3 in amino acids: CASSGGTGDSGANVLTF. The CDR3 coding sequence is TGCGCCAGCAGCGGGGGGACAGGCGACTCTGGGGCCAACGTCCTGACTTTC.

The V and J genes are TRBV28 and TRBJ2-2; TRBD2 matches 9 bases. CDR1 MDHEN and CDR2 SYDVKM come from the germline V gene. This CDR3 contains 18 residues. The trim removed 4 bases at V and 3 bases at J, leaving 12 bases unmatched. The CDR3 loop reads CASSSQSLAGRHTGELFF. The CDR3 region has the DNA TGTGCCAGCAGTTCACAGTCCCTAGCGGGAAGACACACCGGGGAGCTGTTTTTT.

V gene TRBV9 combines with J gene TRBJ2-7; the D gene is possibly TRBD2 (6 bases). Germline CDR1 SGDLS, CDR2 YYNGEE. V was trimmed by 0 bases and J by 1 base, leaving 14 bases between them. CDR3 size: 16 residues. The CDR3 protein is CASSVAEAGGSYEQYF. CDR3 DNA sequence: TGTGCCAGCAGCGTAGCTGAAGCGGGTGGATCCTACGAGCAGTACTTC.